This TCR beta chain was captured in a study of T cell changes during pregnancy in multiple sclerosis. Trimming pared 6 bases from V and 1 base from J, leaving 11 bases between. Looked up from germline, CDR1 is SNHLY and CDR2 is FYNNEI. The CDR3 loop spans 14 amino acids. Sequencing was performed with immunoSEQ multiplex PCR; in TCRdb, only in-frame clones are kept and a portion is missing. Here the sample spans around 45,000 clones, about 91% being singletons. This clonotype originated in a female donor in good health, enrolled as a control in a pregnancy study. The input for sequencing was CD4+ T cells from peripheral blood mononuclear cells, taken in the second trimester of pregnancy. This chain uses TRBV2 with TRBJ2-3, with D possibly matching TRBD2 (5 bases). CDR3 nucleotide sequence: TGTGCCAGCAGAGCGAGCGGTGGCACAGATACGCAGTATTTT. This encodes CASRASGGTDTQYF.